Listed below are T cell receptor beta chains from one sample, sequenced in a study of T cells in Graves' hyperthyroidism and ophthalmopathy. TCRdb analysed the multiplex PCR reads with MiXCR anew, one entry per CDR3 protein. This table holds 600,000 or so distinct CDR3 sequences, approximately 44% found once. The sample consisted of peripheral blood or thyroid tissue (not recorded which). The receptors derive from a woman aged 18-29 years with Graves' hyperthyroidism. Both conserved end residues are part of each CDR3. Fields, in order: J gene, D gene, clone size, V gene, CDR3 protein, CDR3 DNA. D genes are given only for firm matches. Clone size is stated in some rows and not others, as once, few, many or a class when expanded.

j_gene: TRBJ1-2
d_gene: NA
abundance: few
v_gene: TRBV6-1
CDR3aa: CASKLGPEYDYGYTF
CDR3nt: TGTGCCAGCAAGCTCGGGCCGGAGTACGACTATGGCTACACCTTC

j_gene: TRBJ2-5
d_gene: NA
abundance: NA
v_gene: TRBV24-1
CDR3aa: CATSDTSREDETQYF
CDR3nt: TGTGCCACCAGTGATACTAGCAGGGAGGACGAGACCCAGTACTTC

j_gene: TRBJ2-5
d_gene: NA
abundance: NA
v_gene: TRBV5-1
CDR3aa: CASSLRNYKQETQYF
CDR3nt: TGCGCCAGCAGCTTGAGAAACTACAAGCAAGAGACCCAGTACTTC

j_gene: TRBJ1-1
d_gene: NA
abundance: few
v_gene: TRBV7-9
CDR3aa: CASSLDKGDGAFF
CDR3nt: TGTGCCAGCAGCTTAGACAAGGGAGACGGTGCTTTCTTT

j_gene: TRBJ2-2
d_gene: NA
abundance: NA
v_gene: TRBV7-2
CDR3aa: CASRPYTGNTGELFF
CDR3nt: TGTGCCAGCAGGCCGTATACAGGGAACACCGGGGAGCTGTTTTTT

j_gene: TRBJ1-6
d_gene: NA
abundance: many
v_gene: TRBV6-6
CDR3aa: CASSYLGGDSPLHF
CDR3nt: TGTGCCAGCAGTTACTTGGGGGGCGATTCACCCCTCCACTTT

j_gene: TRBJ2-6
d_gene: NA
abundance: many
v_gene: TRBV19
CDR3aa: CASSTTGDSGANVLTF
CDR3nt: TGTGCCAGTAGTACGACAGGAGACTCTGGGGCCAACGTCCTGACTTTC

j_gene: TRBJ2-5
d_gene: TRBD1
abundance: NA
v_gene: TRBV29-1
CDR3aa: CSADLKSWTGSGTQYF
CDR3nt: TGCAGCGCCGACTTAAAGTCATGGACAGGGTCGGGGACCCAGTACTTC

j_gene: TRBJ2-7
d_gene: NA
abundance: many
v_gene: TRBV7-2
CDR3aa: CASSRAAYEQYF
CDR3nt: TGTGCCAGCTCACGGGCGGCCTACGAGCAGTACTTC

j_gene: TRBJ1-1
d_gene: NA
abundance: NA
v_gene: TRBV11-3
CDR3aa: CASSLDMVNTEAFF
CDR3nt: TGTGCCAGCAGCTTAGATATGGTGAACACTGAAGCTTTCTTT

j_gene: TRBJ2-7
d_gene: TRBD2
abundance: NA
v_gene: TRBV7-2
CDR3aa: CASSWTGTSGSEQYF
CDR3nt: TGTGCCAGCAGCTGGACCGGGACTAGCGGGTCCGAGCAGTACTTC

j_gene: TRBJ1-1
d_gene: NA
abundance: NA
v_gene: TRBV20-1
CDR3aa: CSAPGSSDTEAFF
CDR3nt: TGCAGTGCTCCAGGGAGTTCGGACACTGAAGCTTTCTTT

j_gene: TRBJ1-1
d_gene: TRBD1
abundance: many
v_gene: TRBV10-3
CDR3aa: CAISPGTGGWTEAFF
CDR3nt: TGTGCCATCAGTCCGGGGACAGGGGGATGGACTGAAGCTTTCTTT

j_gene: TRBJ1-6
d_gene: NA
abundance: NA
v_gene: TRBV10-2
CDR3aa: CASSQDVGEINSPLHF
CDR3nt: TGTGCCAGCAGCCAAGATGTTGGGGAAATTAATTCACCCCTCCACTTT

j_gene: TRBJ1-1
d_gene: NA
abundance: many
v_gene: TRBV29-1
CDR3aa: CSVSLDTLNTEAFF
CDR3nt: TGCAGCGTTTCCCTGGACACTTTGAACACTGAAGCTTTCTTT

j_gene: TRBJ2-7
d_gene: TRBD1
abundance: few
v_gene: TRBV7-9
CDR3aa: CASSQDRLTGVEQYF
CDR3nt: TGCGCCAGCAGCCAAGATCGGTTAACAGGGGTTGAGCAGTACTTC

j_gene: TRBJ2-1
d_gene: NA
abundance: NA
v_gene: TRBV7-6
CDR3aa: CASSLTEYNEQFF
CDR3nt: TGTGCCAGCAGCTTGACAGAGTACAATGAGCAGTTCTTC

j_gene: TRBJ1-1
d_gene: NA
abundance: many
v_gene: TRBV29-1
CDR3aa: CSVVHHGRENTEAFF
CDR3nt: TGCAGCGTTGTACACCACGGGCGGGAAAACACTGAAGCTTTCTTT

j_gene: TRBJ1-4
d_gene: NA
abundance: once
v_gene: TRBV2
CDR3aa: CASSQEGTATNEKLFF
CDR3nt: TGTGCCAGCAGCCAAGAGGGGACCGCAACTAATGAAAAACTGTTTTTT

j_gene: TRBJ1-2
d_gene: NA
abundance: NA
v_gene: TRBV20-1
CDR3aa: CSAREGGKGYTF
CDR3nt: TGCAGTGCTAGAGAAGGAGGGAAAGGCTACACCTTC

j_gene: TRBJ1-2
d_gene: NA
abundance: few
v_gene: TRBV7-9
CDR3aa: CASSFLAGKRGYTF
CDR3nt: TGTGCCAGCAGCTTTTTGGCAGGGAAGCGCGGCTACACCTTC

j_gene: TRBJ1-2
d_gene: NA
abundance: few
v_gene: TRBV7-9
CDR3aa: CASSLAVGSNYGYTF
CDR3nt: TGTGCCAGCAGCTTAGCGGTAGGCTCTAACTATGGCTACACCTTC

j_gene: TRBJ2-5
d_gene: NA
abundance: few
v_gene: TRBV7-9
CDR3aa: CASSLTGQWVGTQYF
CDR3nt: TGTGCCAGCAGCTTAACCGGACAGTGGGTTGGTACCCAGTACTTC

j_gene: TRBJ2-5
d_gene: TRBD1
abundance: few
v_gene: TRBV9
CDR3aa: CASSRTGQGRETQYF
CDR3nt: TGTGCCAGCAGCCGGACGGGACAGGGACGGGAGACCCAGTACTTC

j_gene: TRBJ1-2
d_gene: NA
abundance: once
v_gene: TRBV10-3
CDR3aa: CAITATGLEYGYTF
CDR3nt: TGTGCCATCACCGCGACAGGTCTGGAGTATGGCTACACCTTC

j_gene: TRBJ2-5
d_gene: NA
abundance: NA
v_gene: TRBV24-1
CDR3aa: CATSVGWGETQYF
CDR3nt: TGTGCCACCAGTGTGGGATGGGGAGAGACCCAGTACTTC

j_gene: TRBJ2-2
d_gene: NA
abundance: NA
v_gene: TRBV2
CDR3aa: CASSLLPWGNTGELFF
CDR3nt: TGTGCCAGCAGTCTACTGCCCTGGGGGAACACCGGGGAGCTGTTTTTT

j_gene: TRBJ2-5
d_gene: TRBD1
abundance: NA
v_gene: TRBV29-1
CDR3aa: CSVPRGRETQYF
CDR3nt: TGCAGCGTTCCTAGGGGGCGGGAGACCCAGTACTTC

j_gene: TRBJ1-4
d_gene: NA
abundance: NA
v_gene: TRBV10-3
CDR3aa: CAISELPLAGGEKLFF
CDR3nt: TGTGCCATCAGTGAGTTACCCTTGGCAGGCGGTGAAAAACTGTTTTTT

j_gene: TRBJ2-5
d_gene: NA
abundance: NA
v_gene: TRBV19
CDR3aa: CASSIQSGTHQETQYF
CDR3nt: TGTGCCAGTAGTATACAATCCGGGACCCACCAAGAGACCCAGTACTTC

j_gene: TRBJ2-5
d_gene: NA
abundance: few
v_gene: TRBV18
CDR3aa: CASSPRNQETQYF
CDR3nt: TGTGCCAGCTCACCTCGGAACCAAGAGACCCAGTACTTC

j_gene: TRBJ1-1
d_gene: NA
abundance: many
v_gene: TRBV29-1
CDR3aa: CSVGFTEAFF
CDR3nt: TGCAGCGTTGGTTTCACTGAAGCTTTCTTT